This paragraph covers one TCR beta chain sequence. The antigen it recognizes is unknown. Base qualities are missing; no much larger clone stands one base away. Other DNA sequences from this sample encode an identical CDR3 as well. Read against the paper, the sample's time point label means: baseline before first vaccination. Vaccinee samples came from UK trials COV001 and COV002, including a single-blind randomized controlled phase 2/3 trial of AZD1222 (ChAdOx1 nCoV-19) in healthy adults. For TCRbeta chain sequencing, PBMC samples from trial participants were taken at day 0 and at day 28 after the second dose. These data are taken from a study of T cell responses to AZD1222 COVID-19 vaccine (dated by TCRdb to the early 2020s). As for the study more broadly: AZD1222 recipients whose second dose came at about 4 weeks and those whose second dose came at about 12 weeks were combined into one group, since spike-specific TCR depth and breadth did not differ between the two schedules. Trial participants were enrolled by age into subgroups of 18-55, 56-69 and 70-plus years, and about 150, 27 and 61 TCR-sequenced participants, respectively, were included in these subgroups. A total of 233 trial participants underwent TCR sequencing, of whom nearly 210 received two doses of AZD1222 and about 26 received two doses of the MenACWY control vaccine. On the study overall, not on this receptor specifically: A significant rise in spike-specific TCR breadth and depth was observed after two AZD1222 doses relative to day 0 and relative to MenACWY recipients. Because no samples from the day 14 peak response were available, repertoires could be characterized only after the peak T cell response. CD4 TCRs associated with the vaccine covered the entire spike protein, and the dominant responses were in regions 160-218 and 743-854. Participants were mostly white British, with more females than males. The authors suggested clonal diversity may have been underestimated. Conclusions about previously exposed vaccinees are limited because only a handful of AZD1222 recipients were SARS-CoV-2 seropositive at baseline. Reportedly, almost half of the unique spike-specific TCRs recognized epitopes lying outside the regions that are mutated in the B.1.351 and B.1.1.7 variants. The 56-69-year group was small, and its depth increase did not reach significance, likely because of low power.

The CDR3 regions of human TCRbeta chains were analyzed by immunosequencing. The authors' pipeline ran thus. TCRs in the repertoires were matched against a reference library of SARS-CoV-2-specific TCRs that had been generated with the MIRA antigen-specificity platform. Breadth was defined as the fraction of unique TCRs that were SARS-CoV-2-associated, and depth was defined as the fraction of total T cells that were SARS-CoV-2-associated. Each spike-specific TCR was assigned to its reactive spike region and to a CD4 or CD8 class using the MIRA data. Log10-transformed breadth and depth values were compared by one-way ANOVA with Sidak's multiple comparisons tests. What TCRdb holds here is the immuneACCESS table cut down to in-frame rearrangements. Part of the clones is not present; checked against another copy, under half of the missing clones reflect an unresolved V gene, and the others are unexplained. V and J calls and clone size are those listed in that table; D and trimming were worked out from the DNA. The sample has more than 100,000 clones on record, roughly 84% of them singletons. The top ten hold roughly 1.1% of the sample.

The germline V gene (reference sequence) supplies CDR1 SEHNR and CDR2 FQNEAQ. The CDR3 spans 12 residues, from the cysteine through the phenylalanine. The DNA shown is the 36-base CDR3, in frame from base 1. Trimming removed 1 base from V and 5 bases from J, leaving 6 bases between the germline ends. The receptor chain draws on TRBV7-9 and TRBJ2-7; there is no confident call for the D gene. Sequenced material: peripheral blood, taken on day 0 of AZD1222 vaccination. The TCR originated in an adult in good health. This receptor carries the CDR3 CASSLGRDEQYF. The nucleotides read TGTGCCAGCAGCTTAGGAAGGGACGAGCAGTACTTC.